Presented here are 10 T cell receptor beta chains from one specimen sequenced in a study of T cells in women clearing cervical HPV infection (dated by TCRdb to the late 2010s). Libraries were made using the immunoSEQ multiplex PCR assay. Held by TCRdb, this immuneACCESS table contains in-frame sequences only and omits some clones. Under half of the omission traces to an unresolved V gene where checked; the cause of the rest is unknown. In this sample's table one finds 30,000 to 40,000 clones. The top ten constitute 6% to 8% of the sample. Sample: blood buffy coat. The source is a woman between 18 and 69 years old with a cervical HPV16 infection that either progressed to CIN3+ or cleared (not recorded which).

This clone registers medium-sized by frequency. This CDR3 is CASSFMMALAGGPTDTQYF. The DNA read from the CDR3 is TGTGCCAGCAGTTTTATGATGGCACTAGCGGGGGGGCCGACAGATACG. This sequence joins TRBV12-3 or TRBV12-4 and TRBJ2-3, with TRBD2 matching 13 bases. The DNA ends 3 residues before the CDR3 does, and the rest of the CDR3 is filled in from the germline J gene. This CDR3 has 19 residues. The V and J ends lost 3 bases and 3 bases, in that order; junction bases with no gene match: 12.

Points on this clone: The read stops 3 residues short of the end of the CDR3; the missing end is completed from the germline J gene. The V gene is TRBV28, the J gene TRBJ2-7; tentatively, D is TRBD1 (5 bases). The germline V gene encodes CDR1 MDHEN and CDR2 SYDVKM. The CDR3 covers 13 residues. V was pared by 10 bases and J by 0 bases, with 13 bases between. The covered CDR3 bases are TGTGCCATCTCGGGTGACAGCTCCTACGAG. Protein sequence: CAISGDSSYE. The whole CDR3 sequence reads CAISGDSSYEQYF. Filled out from reference TRBV28 and TRBJ2-7, the complete variable domain reads DVKVTQSSRYLVKRTGEKVFLECVQDMDHENMFWYRQDPGLGLRLIYFSYDVKMKEKGDIPEGYSVSREKKERFSLILESASTNQTSMYLCAISGDSSYEQYFGPGTRLTVT.

In regard to this clone: Sequencing ends 3 residues short of the CDR3 end; the germline J gene provides the rest. The chain couples TRBV20-1 to TRBJ1-5; the D gene is possibly TRBD1 (5 bases). Germline loops: CDR1 DFQATT, CDR2 SNEGSKA (reference sequence). The CDR3 consists of 13 residues. V gave up 5 bases and J gave up 2 bases, with 10 bases separating them. The CDR3 sequence: CSAAPTGNQPQHF. Incomplete CDR3 DNA: TGCAGTGCTGCACCGACAGGCAATCAGCCC.

As to this clone: The read ends 3 residues early relative to the CDR3; the germline J gene fills the gap. V gene TRBV19 combines with J gene TRBJ2-1, with D uncertain. Trimming removed 6 bases at V and 9 bases at J, with 15 bases between. The germline V gene has CDR1 LNHDA and CDR2 SQIVND (reference sequence). The CDR3 has 13 residues. CDR3: CASSSDRRGEQFF. The part of the CDR3 DNA that was read is TGTGCCAGTAGCAGCGACCGCAGAGGTGAG.

Regarding this clone: From the germline J gene comes the end of the CDR3, since the read stops 3 residues before it. The chain has TRBV10-3 and TRBJ2-1; 9 bases are shared with TRBD2. The V gene's germline CDR1 is ENHRY and CDR2 SYGVKD. CDR3 length: 13 amino acids. Trimming at V came to 3 bases and at J to 9 bases, leaving 3 bases not matched to a gene. Incomplete CDR3 DNA: TGTGCCATCAGTGATGGACTAGCGCGTGAG. The encoded protein is CAISDGLARE. In full, the CDR3 reads CAISDGLAREQFF.

As concerns this clone: The read terminates 3 residues ahead of where the CDR3 ends, so the germline J gene completes it. The chain recombines TRBV7-8 with TRBJ2-3; no clear D gene. The V gene's germline CDR1 is SGHVS and CDR2 FQNEAQ. The CDR3 is 16 amino acids. Trimming took off 2 bases at V and 2 bases at J, with 14 bases between the two ends. The sequenced part of the CDR3 DNA is TGTGCCAGCAGCTTAAGTAGTTCTGCCCTCACAGATACG. Translating it yields CASSLSSSALTDT. The entire CDR3 protein is CASSLSSSALTDTQYF.

With respect to this clone: The CDR3 goes on 3 residues after the read ends, and that part is filled in from the germline J gene. The chain uses TRBV29-1 and TRBJ1-1; D is unclear. The CDR3 length is 11 residues. Germline CDR1 is SQVTM and CDR2 is ANQGSEA. CDR3 sequence reads: CSVEARVEAFF. Partial CDR3 DNA: TGCAGCGTTGAAGCAAGGGTCGAA.

With respect to this clone: The read ends 3 residues before the CDR3 terminus; that terminus is restored from the germline J gene. The chain joins TRBV7-6 to TRBJ1-1; TRBD1 is a possible D gene (6 bases). Trimming shortened V by 4 bases and J by 4 bases, and 16 bases separated the two germline ends. The germline gives CDR1 SGHVS, CDR2 FNYEAQ. The CDR3 has 15 residues. The DNA read from the CDR3 is TGTGCCAGCAGCTCGGACAGCCTGGCAGGCACTGAA. It translates to CASSSDSLAGTE. The CDR3, in full, reads CASSSDSLAGTEAFF. The full variable domain, completed using reference TRBV7-6 and TRBJ1-1, is GAGVSQSPRYKVTKRGQDVALRCDPISGHVSLYWYRQALGQGPEFLTYFNYEAQQDKSGLPNDRFSAERPEGSISTLTIQRTEQRDSAMYRCASSSDSLAGTEAFFGQGTRLTVV.

Points on this clone: The read gets to within 3 residues of the CDR3 end, and the germline J gene fills in the rest. The J gene is TRBJ2-1, the V gene TRBV30, with 7 nucleotides matching TRBD2. The CDR3 spans 13 residues. Germline V gene data show CDR1 as GTSNPN and CDR2 as SVGIG (reference sequence). V trimming: 0 bases; J trimming: 7 bases; junction bases outside the gene matches: 3. CDR3 sequence reads: CAWSVEAGNEQFF. CDR3 DNA (partial): TGTGCCTGGAGTGTAGAAGCGGGAAATGAG.

For this clone: The read is 3 residues too short to cover the CDR3 end, so that end is filled in from the germline J gene. The chain is built from TRBV5-1 and TRBJ1-1, with D hard to call. This CDR3 contains 12 residues. V was trimmed by 4 bases and J by 6 bases, leaving 10 bases between them. Per germline, CDR1 SGHRS and CDR2 YFSETQ. The covered CDR3 bases are TGCGCCAGCAGCCCCCAAGGTGCTGAA. Its translation: CASSPQGAE. From start to end, the CDR3 is CASSPQGAEAFF.